What follows are 10 T cell receptor beta chains derived from one specimen sequenced in a study of T cells after yellow fever vaccination. TCRdb recomputed calls from the 5' RACE reads with MiXCR, one row per CDR3 protein. The data hold about 340,000 distinct CDR3 sequences, with about 4% observed a single time. The sample was PBMCs, taken 5 days after the yellow fever booster vaccination. The receptors originated from a man aged 18 to 29 who received the YFV17D yellow fever vaccine.

This chain joins TRBV5-1 and TRBJ1-1; D gene uncertain. There are 15 residues in the CDR3. Germline assignment: CDR1 SGHRS and CDR2 YFSETQ. V shed 4 bases and J shed 0 bases, with 13 bases lying between them. This chain's CDR3 is CASSVPGSMNTEAFF. CDR3 nucleotides: TGCGCCAGCAGCGTTCCGGGCAGCATGAACACTGAAGCTTTCTTT.

This clonotype appeared many times. CDR3 bases: TGTGCCAGCAGCCTCCGTGGACCGACTAGCGGGGTAGAGACCCAGTACTTC. As protein: CASSLRGPTSGVETQYF. This chain uses TRBV4-2 with TRBJ2-5; 11 bases are a match to TRBD2. CDR1 is LGHNA and CDR2 is YNFKEQ in the germline V gene. The CDR3 runs to 17 residues. V was pared by 4 bases and J by 4 bases, with 11 bases of the junction left unmatched.

The V gene is TRBV5-4, the J gene TRBJ1-1; D gene unclear. The V end was cut by 3 bases, the J end by 1 base, with 10 bases between. This CDR3 has 14 residues. CDR1 is SGHNT and CDR2 is YYREEE in the germline V gene (reference sequence). CDR3 amino acids: CASSSQTANTEAFF. In nucleotides, the CDR3 is TGTGCCAGCAGCTCCCAAACTGCGAACACTGAAGCTTTCTTT.

This clonotype turned up a few times. The chain carries TRBV11-2 and TRBJ2-5, with TRBD2 identical over 9 bases. Germline CDR1 and CDR2: SGHAT and FQNNGV. After removal of 0 bases from V and 4 bases from J, the junction contained 12 bases not matched to a gene. This CDR3 contains 18 residues. DNA of the CDR3: TGTGCCAGCAGCTTAGACCTCGAGCGGGGGGTGTCGGTAGAGACCCAGTACTTC. Amino acids: CASSLDLERGVSVETQYF.

This clonotype came up a few times. The V and J genes are TRBV18 and TRBJ2-5; 9 nucleotides agree with TRBD1. Unmatched junction bases numbered 7, after V lost 3 bases and J lost 5 bases. This CDR3 spans 15 amino acids. Germline CDR1 and CDR2: KGHSH and LQKENI. As DNA, the CDR3 is TGTGCCAGCTCACCCCTGAGGGACAGGGCGGAGACCCAGTACTTC. Its protein is CASSPLRDRAETQYF.

The chain recombines TRBV18 with TRBJ1-1; the D is unclear. Germline loops: CDR1 KGHSH, CDR2 LQKENI. Trimming cost V 0 bases and J 7 bases, with 6 bases left between them. CDR3 size: 12 residues. The CDR3 region is CASSPPIGEAFF. The CDR3 region has the DNA TGTGCCAGCTCACCACCGATAGGTGAAGCTTTCTTT.

The genes are TRBV5-1 and TRBJ1-1; D gene uncertain. The CDR3 has 12 amino acids. Germline V gene data show CDR1 as SGHRS and CDR2 as YFSETQ. V was pared by 7 bases and J by 4 bases, with 11 bases between. CDR3 sequence reads: CASSSIGTEAFF. The CDR3 DNA reads TGCGCCAGCTCGTCTATTGGCACTGAAGCTTTCTTT.

This clonotype was seen more than once but under ten times. The V gene is TRBV5-1, the J gene TRBJ2-1, with D maybe TRBD1 (6 bases). The CDR3 loop spans 13 amino acids. Germline assignment: CDR1 SGHRS and CDR2 YFSETQ. V lost 2 bases to trimming and J lost 10 bases, with 13 bases between them. This CDR3 reads CASSFRTGKEQFF. CDR3 nucleotide sequence: TGCGCCAGCAGCTTTAGAACAGGGAAAGAGCAGTTCTTC.

This clonotype was observed a few times. J is TRBJ1-5 and V is TRBV20-1; a possible D gene is TRBD1 (5 bases). V was clipped by 6 bases and J by 3 bases, with 15 bases between them. CDR3 length equals 14 residues. CDR1 DFQATT and CDR2 SNEGSKA come from the germline V gene (reference sequence). CDR3 DNA: TGCAGTGCCCAGAGCGGGGCAGACAATCAGCCCCAGCATTTT. Residues: CSAQSGADNQPQHF.

In its sample, this clonotype was seen a few times. The gene calls are TRBV5-1 and TRBJ1-2; maybe TRBD1 (5 bases). Germline CDR1 reads SGHRS; CDR2 reads YFSETQ. Trimming took 5 bases from V and 6 from J, leaving 32 bases between them. The CDR3 has 19 residues. CDR3 coding DNA: TGCGCCAGCAGACCCGGATTCGGGGCGAGTGAATTGGGAGCTGATGGCTACACCTTC. This sequence encodes CASRPGFGASELGADGYTF.